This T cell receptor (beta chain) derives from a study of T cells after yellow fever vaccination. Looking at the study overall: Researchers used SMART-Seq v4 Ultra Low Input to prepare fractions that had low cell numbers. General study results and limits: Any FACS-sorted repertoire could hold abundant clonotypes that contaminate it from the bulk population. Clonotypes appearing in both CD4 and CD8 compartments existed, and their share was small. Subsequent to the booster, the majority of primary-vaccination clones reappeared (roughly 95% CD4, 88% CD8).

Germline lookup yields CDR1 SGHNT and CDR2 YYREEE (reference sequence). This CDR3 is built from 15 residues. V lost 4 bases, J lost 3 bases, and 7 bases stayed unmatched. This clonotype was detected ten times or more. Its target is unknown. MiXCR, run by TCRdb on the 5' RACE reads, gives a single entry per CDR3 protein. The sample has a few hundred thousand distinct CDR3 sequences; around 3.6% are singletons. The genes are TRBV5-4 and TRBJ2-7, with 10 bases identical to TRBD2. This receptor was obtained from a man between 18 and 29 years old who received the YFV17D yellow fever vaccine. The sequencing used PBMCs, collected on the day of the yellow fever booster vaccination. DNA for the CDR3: TGTGCCAGCAGCCAACATAGCGGGGGGATCTACGAGCAGTACTTC. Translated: CASSQHSGGIYEQYF.